This passage covers 28 T cell receptor beta chains from one sample sequenced in a study of control samples from healthy donors and cancer patients (dated by TCRdb to about 2020). Library preparation used the immunoSEQ multiplex PCR assay. TCRdb limited this immuneACCESS table to in-frame rearrangements with V and J called. A share of clones is missing; checked studies link under half to unresolved V genes, and the rest is unexplained. The sample has about 51,000 clones on record, over 70% of them singletons. The top ten constitute around a tenth of the sample. The sample taken for sequencing was blood. These receptor sequences come from a man aged 65 to 79 in good health.

Written as DNA, the CDR3 is TGTGCCAGTAGTATAGACGAGACAGGGGACACTGAAGCTTTCTTT. This sequence encodes CASSIDETGDTEAFF. This chain links TRBV19 with TRBJ1-1; 8 bases fit TRBD1. Trimming at V came to 0 bases and at J to 3 bases, leaving 3 bases not matched to a gene. The CDR3 contains 15 residues. Germline V CDR1 and CDR2: LNHDA, SQIVND (reference sequence).

This clone was picked up a small number of times. The gene calls are TRBV6-5 and TRBJ1-2; D not certain. Trimming stripped 7 bases from V and 4 bases from J, with 10 bases between. This CDR3 has 12 amino acids. Germline V CDR1 and CDR2: MNHEY, SVGAGI. The CDR3 region is CASTGLGYGYTF. CDR3 bases: TGTGCCAGCACCGGACTTGGCTATGGCTACACCTTC.

The chain uses TRBV28 and TRBJ2-7, with 9 nucleotides matching TRBD2. This CDR3 has 18 residues. V shed 3 bases and J 0 bases; nucleotides not matched to a gene: 12. Germline CDR1 MDHEN, CDR2 SYDVKM. CDR3 loop: CASSFDGGRASRSYEQYF. The CDR3 DNA reads TGTGCCAGCAGTTTTGATGGCGGGAGGGCCTCCCGCTCCTACGAGCAGTACTTC.

In this sample, this clone turned up once. V is TRBV6-1 and J is TRBJ1-1, with TRBD1 identical over 8 bases. Losses at the gene ends were 2 bases for V and 2 bases for J; bases not matched to a gene: 1. CDR1 and CDR2 from the germline V gene are MNHNS and SASEGT. The CDR3 runs to 14 residues. The CDR3 bases are TGTGCCAGCAGTGAACAGGGGGCAAACACTGAAGCTTTCTTT. This translates into CASSEQGANTEAFF.

The chain recombines TRBV2 with TRBJ1-2; TRBD1 aligns across 8 bases. Germline loops: CDR1 SNHLY, CDR2 FYNNEI. CDR3 length: 14 amino acids. After removal of 1 base from V and 2 bases from J, the junction contained 0 bases not matched to a gene. The CDR3 loop is CASSEGTGNYGYTF. Written as DNA, the CDR3 is TGTGCCAGCAGTGAAGGGACAGGGAACTATGGCTACACCTTC.

The chain carries TRBV2 and TRBJ2-3, with D perhaps matching TRBD2 (6 bases). In germline, CDR1 is SNHLY, CDR2 FYNNEI. Trimming stripped 6 bases from V and 4 bases from J, with 8 bases between. There are 12 residues in the CDR3. The CDR3 here is CASRRGSDTQYF. CDR3 DNA: TGTGCCAGCAGGCGGGGATCAGATACGCAGTATTTT.

The chain uses TRBV7-2 and TRBJ1-5; D may be TRBD1 (6 bases). Germline V gene lookup returns CDR1 SGHTA and CDR2 FQGNSA. CDR3 length equals 15 residues. Trimming shortened V by 5 bases and J by 7 bases, and 18 bases separated the two germline ends. The CDR3 is CASSPQGTTGQPQHF. The DNA for the CDR3 is TGTGCCAGCAGCCCACAAGGGACAACCGGCCAGCCCCAGCATTTT.

V gene TRBV7-2 combines with J gene TRBJ2-7; 9 bases are a match to TRBD2. V gave up 1 base and J gave up 4 bases; unmatched junction bases: 8. Germline CDR1 and CDR2: SGHTA and FQGNSA. The CDR3 length is 16 residues. This CDR3 reads CASSLVVTSGSYEQYF. In DNA form, the CDR3 reads TGTGCCAGCAGCTTAGTCGTGACTAGCGGTTCTTACGAGCAGTACTTC.

The CDR3 spells CASSLQGSYEQYF. The CDR3 coding sequence is TGTGCCAGCAGCTTGCAGGGTTCCTACGAGCAGTACTTC. This chain uses TRBV5-6 with TRBJ2-7; D is possibly TRBD1 (5 bases). CDR1 is SGHDT, CDR2 YYEEEE, per germline. V lost 1 base, J lost 1 base, and 6 bases lay in between. The CDR3 has 13 residues.

The rearrangement joins TRBV5-4 to TRBJ2-3, with 8 bases matching TRBD2. Germline V gene lookup returns CDR1 SGHNT and CDR2 YYREEE (reference sequence). The ends lost 2 bases at V and 6 bases at J; junction bases unmatched: 8. This CDR3 spans 15 amino acids. The CDR3 is CASSFNGRAVDTQYF. The CDR3 region has the DNA TGTGCCAGCAGCTTCAACGGGAGGGCCGTGGATACGCAGTATTTT.

The chain is built from TRBV4-2 and TRBJ1-6, with 8 bases matching TRBD1. This CDR3 is 14 amino acids long. Germline loops: CDR1 LGHNA, CDR2 YNFKEQ. With V trimmed by 4 bases and J by 10 bases, 6 bases remained unmatched. The DNA of the CDR3 is TGTGCCAGCAGCCCTCTCGACAGGGGATCACCCCTCCACTTT. Amino acids: CASSPLDRGSPLHF.

This chain uses TRBV5-4 with TRBJ1-1; no reliable D call. The germline gives CDR1 SGHNT, CDR2 YYREEE (reference sequence). V shed 4 bases and J shed 1 base, with 11 bases lying between them. The CDR3 extends over 14 amino acids. The CDR3 loop reads CASSRGLGNTEAFF. DNA for the CDR3: TGTGCCAGCAGCCGCGGACTCGGGAACACTGAAGCTTTCTTT. Looking up the rest from reference TRBV5-4 and TRBJ1-1 gives the full variable domain: ETGVTQSPTHLIKTRGQQVTLRCSSQSGHNTVSWYQQALGQGPQFIFQYYREEENGRGNFPPRFSGLQFPNYSSELNVNALELDDSALYLCASSRGLGNTEAFFGQGTRLTVV.

The CDR3 nucleotides read TGTGCCAGCAGTGAGACCGGGACAGGGGGCTTTGAAAAACTGTTTTTT. Its translation: CASSETGTGGFEKLFF. The V call is TRBV6-1, the J call TRBJ1-4; 12 nucleotides align to TRBD1. The V segment lost 3 bases and the J segment 7 bases; nucleotides outside the gene matches: 6. The CDR3 is made up of 16 amino acids. The V gene's germline CDR1 is MNHNS and CDR2 SASEGT.

The chain links TRBV11-2 to TRBJ2-7; maybe TRBD1 (5 bases). The CDR3 is 16 amino acids. Germline CDR1 is SGHAT and CDR2 is FQNNGV. The V end lost 6 bases, the J end lost 3 bases, and 21 bases lay between the germline ends. CDR3: CASRKRTTALGYEQYF. CDR3 bases: TGTGCCAGCAGAAAACGGACGACAGCGCTGGGCTACGAGCAGTACTTC.

J is TRBJ1-1 and V is TRBV3-1 (or the pseudogene TRBV3-2); D unclear. With 4 bases removed from V and 6 bases from J, the gap between germline ends came to 21 bases. Per the germline V gene, CDR1 is LGHDT and CDR2 is YNNKEL (reference sequence). The CDR3 length is 16 residues. The CDR3 DNA follows: TGTGCCAGCAGCCCGTTCCCAGTGAGGTCGGATTCTGAAGCTTTCTTT. Protein sequence: CASSPFPVRSDSEAFF.

The rearrangement joins TRBV6-6 to TRBJ1-6; D is undetermined. Germline V gene lookup returns CDR1 MNHNY and CDR2 SVGAGI (reference sequence). CDR3 length: 16 amino acids. Trimming shortened V by 5 bases and J by 8 bases, and 19 bases separated the two germline ends. The chain's CDR3 is CASSRKAWSEDSPLHF. DNA for the CDR3: TGTGCCAGCAGTCGAAAGGCGTGGTCCGAGGATTCACCCCTCCACTTT.

The chain couples TRBV14 to TRBJ2-2; 10 bases align to TRBD1. Per the germline V gene, CDR1 is SGHDN and CDR2 is FVKESK. This CDR3 is 18 amino acids long. Losses at the gene ends were 0 bases for V and 6 bases for J; bases not matched to a gene: 10. CDR3 loop: CASSQDLEGTGVAGELFF. CDR3 DNA sequence: TGTGCCAGCAGCCAAGATCTTGAGGGGACAGGGGTAGCCGGGGAGCTGTTTTTT.

The genes are TRBV5-6 and TRBJ1-2; D is undetermined. This CDR3 spans 11 amino acids. Germline V gene lookup returns CDR1 SGHDT and CDR2 YYEEEE. With 0 bases removed from V and 8 bases from J, the gap between germline ends came to 5 bases. The CDR3 here is CASSLVGGYTF. CDR3 sequence (DNA): TGTGCCAGCAGCTTGGTAGGCGGCTACACCTTC.

The V and J genes are TRBV6-1 and TRBJ1-2; 7 bases map to TRBD1. The trim removed 2 bases at V and 8 bases at J, leaving 11 bases unmatched. Germline V gene sequence: CDR1 MNHNS, CDR2 SASEGT. This CDR3 region has 15 residues. CDR3 protein: CASSEKWTGFSGYTF. The CDR3 DNA sequence: TGTGCCAGCAGTGAAAAATGGACAGGCTTCTCGGGCTACACCTTC.

The chain combines TRBV11-2 with TRBJ2-3; 10 nucleotides agree with TRBD2. CDR3 length: 17 amino acids. CDR1 is SGHAT and CDR2 is FQNNGV in the germline V gene. Unmatched junction bases numbered 13, after V lost 5 bases and J lost 5 bases. CDR3 protein: CASSRLGASGRRDTQYF. DNA of the CDR3: TGTGCCAGCAGCCGACTTGGGGCTAGCGGGAGACGAGATACGCAGTATTTT.

This chain connects TRBV27 to TRBJ2-5; D may be TRBD1 (5 bases). In germline, CDR1 is MNHEY, CDR2 SMNVEV (reference sequence). The germline V and J ends were trimmed by 6 bases and 3 bases, with 17 bases remaining between them. The CDR3 extends over 15 amino acids. The CDR3 sequence is CASRLFFGAKETQYF. CDR3 sequence (DNA): TGTGCCAGCAGACTGTTCTTTGGGGCTAAAGAGACCCAGTACTTC.

Remarks on this clone: This same CDR3 is encoded by further DNA sequences in the sample. The V call is TRBV5-1, the J call TRBJ1-2; D unresolved. Germline V gene lookup returns CDR1 SGHRS and CDR2 YFSETQ. The CDR3 runs to 15 residues. The ends were cut back, 4 bases at V and 3 bases at J, with 16 bases in the middle. In DNA form, the CDR3 reads TGCGCCAGCAGCGGCAGCCCAACGCAGGACTATGGCTACACCTTC. Amino acids: CASSGSPTQDYGYTF.

The chain carries TRBV28 and TRBJ1-2, with TRBD1 matching 7 bases. The CDR3 spans 13 residues. V trimming: 5 bases; J trimming: 7 bases; junction bases outside the gene matches: 7. CDR1 and CDR2 from the germline V gene are MDHEN and SYDVKM. This chain's CDR3 is CASSVGRGLGYTF. CDR3 in DNA: TGTGCCAGCAGTGTAGGGAGGGGGCTTGGCTACACCTTC.

The V gene is TRBV11-3, the J gene TRBJ2-7; D remains ambiguous. The length of the CDR3 is 16 residues. Trimming shortened V by 6 bases and J by 4 bases, and 22 bases separated the two germline ends. Looked up from germline, CDR1 is SGHNT and CDR2 is YENEEA. CDR3 region: CASRKTQNLAAYEQYF. CDR3 nucleotides: TGTGCCAGCAGAAAGACCCAGAATCTCGCGGCATACGAGCAGTACTTC. The whole variable domain, filled in from reference TRBV11-3 and TRBJ2-7, reads EAGVVQSPRYKIIEKKQPVAFWCNPISGHNTLYWYLQNLGQGPELLIRYENEEAVDDSQLPKDRFSAERLKGVDSTLKIQPAELGDSAVYLCASRKTQNLAAYEQYFGPGTRLTVT.

The chain links TRBV28 to TRBJ2-2; TRBD1 matches at 7 bases. The CDR3 contains 18 residues. Trimming at V came to 3 bases and at J to 3 bases, leaving 13 bases not matched to a gene. The V gene's germline CDR1 is MDHEN and CDR2 SYDVKM. This chain's CDR3 is CASSLGSRGWSDTGELFF. The DNA for the CDR3 is TGTGCCAGCAGTTTGGGGTCCAGGGGGTGGTCAGACACCGGGGAGCTGTTTTTT.

This clone was seen just once. V gene TRBV5-5 combines with J gene TRBJ1-1; D is unresolved. CDR3 length: 15 amino acids. The V gene's germline CDR1 is SGHKS and CDR2 YYEKEE (reference sequence). Between the trimmed V and J ends, which lost 0 bases and 0 bases, there was a span of 9 bases. DNA of the CDR3: TGTGCCAGCAGCTTGGGACCCAACATGAACACTGAAGCTTTCTTT. The encoded protein is CASSLGPNMNTEAFF.

The rearrangement uses TRBV5-1 and TRBJ2-2; a possible D gene is TRBD2 (6 bases). This CDR3 spans 16 amino acids. The ends were cut back, 0 bases at V and 2 bases at J, with 11 bases in the middle. CDR1 and CDR2 (germline): SGHRS, YFSETQ. DNA for the CDR3: TGCGCCAGCAGCTTGGTCCCGGGACTCAACACCGGGGAGCTGTTTTTT. Encoded protein: CASSLVPGLNTGELFF.

The chain joins TRBV5-1 to TRBJ2-7; D assignment may be TRBD1 or TRBD2 (5 bases each). V shed 0 bases and J shed 3 bases, with 13 bases lying between them. Germline V gives CDR1 SGHRS, CDR2 YFSETQ. CDR3 length equals 15 residues. This CDR3 reads CASSLVRGMNYEQYF. The CDR3 nucleotides read TGCGCCAGCAGCTTGGTTCGGGGCATGAACTACGAGCAGTACTTC.